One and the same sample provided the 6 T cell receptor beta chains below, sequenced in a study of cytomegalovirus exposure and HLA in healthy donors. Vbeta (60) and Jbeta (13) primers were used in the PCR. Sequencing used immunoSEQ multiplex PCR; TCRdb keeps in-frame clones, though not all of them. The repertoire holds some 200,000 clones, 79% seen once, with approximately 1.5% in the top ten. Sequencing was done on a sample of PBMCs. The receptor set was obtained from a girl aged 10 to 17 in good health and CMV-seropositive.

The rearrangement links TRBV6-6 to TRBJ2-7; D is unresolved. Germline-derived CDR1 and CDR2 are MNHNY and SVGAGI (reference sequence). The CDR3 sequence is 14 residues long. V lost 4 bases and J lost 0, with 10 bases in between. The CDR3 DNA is TGTGCCAGCAGTTCGAAAACATCCTCCTACGAGCAGTACTTC. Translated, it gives CASSSKTSSYEQYF.

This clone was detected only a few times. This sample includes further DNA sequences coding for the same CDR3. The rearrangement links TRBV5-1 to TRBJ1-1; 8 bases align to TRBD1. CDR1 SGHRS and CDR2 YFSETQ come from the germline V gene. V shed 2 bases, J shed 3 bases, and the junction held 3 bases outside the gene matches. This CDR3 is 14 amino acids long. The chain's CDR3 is CASSLAGGYTEAFF. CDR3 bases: TGCGCCAGCAGCTTAGCAGGGGGCTACACTGAAGCTTTCTTT.

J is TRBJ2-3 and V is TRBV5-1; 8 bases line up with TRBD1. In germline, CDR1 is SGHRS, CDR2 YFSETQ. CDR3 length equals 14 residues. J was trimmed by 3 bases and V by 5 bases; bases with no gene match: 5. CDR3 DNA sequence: TGCGCCAGCAGGCCGGGACAGGAAACAGATACGCAGTATTTT. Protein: CASRPGQETDTQYF. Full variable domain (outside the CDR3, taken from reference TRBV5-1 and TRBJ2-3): KAGVTQTPRYLIKTRGQQVTLSCSPISGHRSVSWYQQTPGQGLQFLFEYFSETQRNKGNFPGRFSGRQFSNSRSEMNVSTLELGDSALYLCASRPGQETDTQYFGPGTRLTVL.

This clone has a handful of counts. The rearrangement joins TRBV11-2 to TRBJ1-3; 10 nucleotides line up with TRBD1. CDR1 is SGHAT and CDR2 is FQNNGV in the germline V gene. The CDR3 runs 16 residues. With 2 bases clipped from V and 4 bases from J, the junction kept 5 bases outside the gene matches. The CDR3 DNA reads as TGTGCCAGCAGCTTAATCATGACAGGGGGCGGAAACACCATATATTTT. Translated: CASSLIMTGGGNTIYF.

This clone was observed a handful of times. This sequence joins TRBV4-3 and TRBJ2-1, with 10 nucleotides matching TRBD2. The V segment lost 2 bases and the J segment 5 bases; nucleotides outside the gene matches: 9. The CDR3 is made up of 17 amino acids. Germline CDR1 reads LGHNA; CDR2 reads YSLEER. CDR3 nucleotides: TGCGCCAGCAGCCAACAATTTGCTAGCGGGGGCCACAATGAGCAGTTCTTC. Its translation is CASSQQFASGGHNEQFF.

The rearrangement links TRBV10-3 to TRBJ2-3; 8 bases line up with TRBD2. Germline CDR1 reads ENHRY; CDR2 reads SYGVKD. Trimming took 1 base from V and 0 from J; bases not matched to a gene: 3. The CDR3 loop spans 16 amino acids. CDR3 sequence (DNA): TGTGCCATCAGTGAGTTTGGCGGGGGGAGCACAGATACGCAGTATTTT. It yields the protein CAISEFGGGSTDTQYF.